A single sample gave rise to the 5 T cell receptor beta chains below, sequenced in a study of lymphopenia after photon versus proton radiotherapy. Sequencing used immunoSEQ multiplex PCR; TCRdb keeps in-frame clones, though not all of them. This sample has some 20,000 clones; around nine tenths occur once, and the top ten carry about 5.7%. The starting material was peripheral blood, obtained from a patient treated with photon-based radiotherapy. Receptors were obtained from a man aged 60 to 75 with pancreatic cancer.

J is TRBJ2-4 and V is TRBV6-5; TRBD2 aligns across 8 bases. Trimming removed 6 bases from V and 7 bases from J; junction bases left unmatched: 11. The CDR3 consists of 15 residues. The germline V gene has CDR1 MNHEY and CDR2 SVGAGI. The CDR3 DNA is TGTGCCAGCAGGGACATCGGGAGGGGCGTGAACATTCAGTACTTC. It specifies CASRDIGRGVNIQYF.

The chain is built from TRBV2 and TRBJ2-7, with no clear D. V lost 7 bases and J 2 bases, leaving 18 bases between the germline ends. Per the germline V gene, CDR1 is SNHLY and CDR2 is FYNNEI. The CDR3 consists of 15 residues. Here the CDR3 reads CASTVYGKSTYEQYF. The CDR3 DNA reads as TGTGCCAGCACTGTGTATGGGAAATCTACCTACGAGCAGTACTTC.

V is TRBV19 and J is TRBJ2-7; 11 positions agree with TRBD1. The CDR3 sequence is 18 residues long. V shed 8 bases and J 5 bases; nucleotides not matched to a gene: 20. The germline V gene has CDR1 LNHDA and CDR2 SQIVND (reference sequence). The CDR3 DNA reads as TGTGCCAGTCGCGGCGGGACAGGGGGATTTTTGAGGAGTGACGAGCAGTACTTC. It translates to CASRGGTGGFLRSDEQYF.

The J gene is TRBJ2-5, the V gene TRBV5-4; TRBD2 matches at 10 bases. Germline assignment: CDR1 SGHNT and CDR2 YYREEE (reference sequence). The CDR3 consists of 16 residues. The J segment lost 5 bases and the V segment lost 4 bases, leaving 11 bases of the junction unmatched. The CDR3 spells CASSPGGTSVGETQYF. The CDR3 DNA reads TGTGCCAGCAGCCCTGGCGGGACTAGCGTGGGGGAGACCCAGTACTTC.

The rearrangement uses TRBV7-2 and TRBJ2-3; D not resolved. There are 14 residues in the CDR3. Germline CDR1 SGHTA, CDR2 FQGNSA. The germline V and J ends were trimmed by 5 bases and 0 bases, with 9 bases remaining between them. CDR3 region: CASSGPTSTDTQYF. Written as DNA, the CDR3 is TGTGCCAGCAGCGGCCCCACCAGCACAGATACGCAGTATTTT.